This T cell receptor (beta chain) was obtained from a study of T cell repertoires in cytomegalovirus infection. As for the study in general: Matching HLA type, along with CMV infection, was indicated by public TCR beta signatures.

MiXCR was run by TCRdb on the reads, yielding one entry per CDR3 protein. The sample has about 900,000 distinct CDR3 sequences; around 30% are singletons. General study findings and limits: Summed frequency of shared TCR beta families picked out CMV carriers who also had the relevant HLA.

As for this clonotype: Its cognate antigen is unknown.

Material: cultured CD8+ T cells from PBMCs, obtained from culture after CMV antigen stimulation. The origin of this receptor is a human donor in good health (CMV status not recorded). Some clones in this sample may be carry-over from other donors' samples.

CDR3 sequence reads: CASSVSGGYTDTQYF. DNA for the CDR3: TGTGCCAGCAGCGTTAGCGGGGGTTACACAGATACGCAGTATTTT. The rearrangement joins TRBV9 to TRBJ2-3; 9 bases line up with TRBD2. The germline gives CDR1 SGDLS, CDR2 YYNGEE. Trimming at V came to 2 bases and at J to 2 bases, leaving 3 bases not matched to a gene. The CDR3 covers 15 residues.